This TCR beta chain was observed in a study of regulatory T cells in long-lasting Graves disease (dated by TCRdb to about 2021). Broadly, across the study: Newly diagnosed Graves' disease patients had taken antithyroid drugs for less than 3 months. TCR sequencing covered about 13 persistent and about 20 newly diagnosed Graves' disease patients, 33 samples in total. The study was registered as a clinical trial and conducted in China. Peripheral blood TCR sequencing and RNA sequencing compared persistent Graves' disease patients with newly diagnosed Graves' disease patients. Paper-wide results and their limitations: Peripheral blood alone was examined, since thyroid tissue, which constituted the primary lesion, could not be accessed. More public clonotypes were shared among persistent patients (over 2,500) than among newly diagnosed patients (under 1,000). Preferential use of TRBV28, TRBJ1-2 and TRBJ2-5 was observed in persistent disease, whereas TRBV20-1 and TRBJ2-1 were favored in newly diagnosed disease. Compared with newly diagnosed patients, persistent Graves' disease patients had lower TCR Shannon entropy and fewer highly expanded clones, which suggests clonal expansion. As a limitation, the authors acknowledged that the small sample size may reduce accuracy. Only the TCR beta chain was sequenced and analyzed.

V loses 5 bases, J loses 3 bases, and the germline ends lie 8 bases apart. Spanning cysteine to phenylalanine, the CDR3 consists of 13 amino acids. The CDR3 DNA has 39 bases and is translated from base 1. CDR1 and CDR2, per the germline V gene (reference sequence), are PRHDT and FYEKMQ. This clonotype occurred many times. This receptor's antigen is unknown. The sample holds no much larger clone one base away, and base qualities are not on file. Library preparation employed multiplex PCR. For sequencing, an Illumina HiSeq 4000 was employed. To build TCR beta libraries, CDR3 regions were amplified by Arm-PCR using iRepertoire HTBI primers. PCR products were gel purified before sequencing. Processing in the source paper ran as follows. Gene usage analysis of CDR3 amino acid clonotypes relied on the approximately 60 TRBV and 13 to 15 TRBJ segments identified across samples. COPE and FqMerger were used to merge the filtered high-quality paired reads into contigs. BLAST was used to align contigs to IMGT TRBV, TRBD and TRBJ reference genes, with CDR3 defined following IMGT. Highly expanded clones were defined as clonotypes with a frequency above 0.1%. Repertoire diversity was measured by Shannon entropy, and V-J evenness by the Gini coefficient. A clonotype found in more than one individual was treated as public. The raw public reads went through TCRdb reprocessing: fastp at Q25, MiXCR clone calling, in-frame beta chains kept. Rows are unified per CDR3 protein, each entry keeping the most common DNA and genes. V and J calls and clone size were set by TCRdb, not the authors. Within this sample are some 500,000 distinct CDR3 sequences, with about 16% of them counted one time only. The top ten hold 20% to 30% of the sample.

Reading the label with the study, this specimen's time point is: newly diagnosed GD, antithyroid drugs for less than 3 months. For both TCR sequencing and RNA sequencing, RNA was extracted from PBMCs using TRIzol. Graves' disease was diagnosed according to American Thyroid Association guidelines. Patients for the study were recruited at an endocrinology department in Xi'an, China. Each patient gave approximately 8.8 milliliters of peripheral blood, collected in an EDTA anticoagulant tube. Ficoll Paque Plus density gradient separation was used to isolate PBMCs, and no further T cell sorting was performed. An Agilent 2100 Bioanalyzer and agarose gel were used to check RNA quality, while a NanoDrop 2000 measured RNA concentration. These data were also reused for a study on T cells in Graves' hyperthyroidism and ophthalmopathy. The second investigation adds: Stable Graves' hyperthyroidism was defined as no progression to ophthalmopathy during 18 months of follow-up. Hyperthyroidism patients were newly diagnosed, had a disease duration of under 2 months, and were aged 18 to 65 years. Any patient with an uncontrolled infection, another autoimmune disease, pregnancy or lactation was excluded. Clinical symptoms, serum thyroxine and TRAb, thyroid ultrasound, and orbital computed tomography formed the basis for the diagnoses. A first-round RT-PCR of the TCR CDR3 used the HTBI primer set with the Qiagen OneStep RT-PCR kit. Blood samples also contained most of the expanded thyroid clonotypes (frequency above 0.001), which suggests that blood repertoires may reflect thyroid immune responses. A model built on a 13 V-J signature distinguished ophthalmopathy from stable hyperthyroidism, reaching around 90% sensitivity and 81.08% specificity in cross-validation and 80%/75% in testing. During validation, the model predicted progression to ophthalmopathy a median of roughly six months ahead of onset, with 60% to 71% sensitivity and more than 72% specificity. A discovery cohort of about a hundred patients, 43 with Graves' ophthalmopathy and roughly 59 with stable Graves' hyperthyroidism, was used to find distinguishing TCR V-J signatures. An independent validation cohort of about 20 hyperthyroidism patients and approximately 17 patients who later progressed to ophthalmopathy tested prospective prediction of ophthalmopathy. The 100 discovery patients were divided at random into training and test sets in a 7:3 ratio. In several Graves' hyperthyroidism patients, the study also compared T-cell repertoires from thyroid tissue with T-cell repertoires from blood. After sampling, hyperthyroidism patients received methimazole starting at 30 mg daily, and ophthalmopathy patients received high-dose intravenous methylprednisolone. The libraries were constructed in a second round of multiplex PCR and then size-selected and purified. Paired-end sequencing of the libraries was performed with 100 bp reads on an Illumina HiSeq2000. Raw data were processed with SOAPnuke, discarding reads with adapters, uncalled bases, mean Phred below 15, or no exact constant-primer or identifier match. COPE v1.2.5 was used to merge high-quality paired reads, and clonotypes were defined as unique nucleotide sequences. MiTCR v1.1 was used to align clonotypes to the IMGT TRBV, TRBD and TRBJ reference segments. The analysis was restricted to V-J combinations with a frequency above 0.0001, which together covered around 99% of the repertoires. The TCS score was defined as the ratio of F50 (clonal expansion) to E x V (chaos), calculated using BLOSUM62-based TCRdist between CDR3 peptides within each V-J. Welch's t-statistics and random forest reduced 500 to 550 V-J features to about 12, which were used in a naive Bayes classifier (R e1071). No statistical method was used to fix the sample size in advance, and group allocation was not hidden from the investigators. The paper describes TCR Vbeta CDR3 sequencing of roughly 130 peripheral blood samples, made up of some 40 ophthalmopathy patients, approximately 76 hyperthyroidism patients and 17 progressor patients.

The source was peripheral blood mononuclear cells (PBMCs), collected at new diagnosis, from a patient treated with antithyroid drugs. The receptor comes from a woman aged 40-65 years with Graves disease. Donor details come from another sample of the same person, matched by shared clones. The receptor chain draws on TRBV13 and TRBJ2-1; confidence is insufficient to name the D gene. Here the CDR3 is given as CASSPASYNEQFF. The base sequence is TGTGCCAGCAGCCCCGCTAGCTACAATGAGCAGTTCTTC.